This T cell receptor beta chain was recorded in a study of Graves' ophthalmopathy and Graves' hyperthyroidism. Study findings and constraints: Blood was where most expanded thyroid clonotypes above 0.001 frequency also turned up.

Presentation of ophthalmopathy in the donors involved moderate-to-severe activity, CAS ≥3, NOSPECS ≥4 and a duration under 3 months. This clonotype came up many times. As yet, its antigen is unknown. In germline, CDR1 is LGHDT, CDR2 YNNKEL (reference sequence). CDR3 length equals 18 residues. V shed 7 bases and J 3 bases; nucleotides not matched to a gene: 11. Amplifying from RNA transcripts, the study obtained TCR beta CDR3 regions. Following a first-round RT-PCR that used HTBI primers, a second-round multiplex PCR was carried out. In TCRdb, the multiplex PCR reads were re-called with MiXCR into one record per CDR3 protein. There are 200,000 to 250,000 distinct CDR3 sequences in the sample; about 32% occur only once, and 8.5% to 9.5% lies in the top ten.

The chain couples TRBV3-1 to TRBJ2-2; 13 bases match TRBD2. Sequenced material: peripheral blood. This receptor was obtained from a man in his forties or fifties with Graves' ophthalmopathy. The CDR3 DNA sequence: TGTGCCAGCACCGCAACTAGCGGGAGGGCCCTTGACACCGGGGAGCTGTTTTTT. Translated: CASTATSGRALDTGELFF. Supplemented by reference TRBV3-1 and TRBJ2-2, the full variable domain reads DTAVSQTPKYLVTQMGNDKSIKCEQNLGHDTMYWYKQDSKKFLKIMFSYNNKELIINETVPNRFSPKSPDKAHLNLHINSLELGDSAVYFCASTATSGRALDTGELFFGEGSRLTVL.